This T cell receptor (beta chain) was sequenced for a study of CD8 T cells in ankylosing spondylitis. TCRdb analysed the 5' RACE reads with MiXCR anew, one entry per CDR3 protein. The repertoire has 250,000 to 400,000 distinct CDR3 sequences, about 9.9% of them found once; the top ten carry about 10%. Study-wide results and caveats: Some motif variants had been reported before (in reactive arthritis synovial fluid and blood). CD8+ disease-linked clones were present at relatively low frequencies in blood.

A word on this clonotype: Its antigen remains unidentified.

CDR3 size: 12 residues. Germline-derived CDR1 and CDR2 are DFQATT and SNEGSKA (reference sequence). This receptor was obtained from a female donor with ankylosing spondylitis or in good health (not recorded which). This sequence joins TRBV20-1 and TRBJ1-1; D is perhaps TRBD1 (5 bases). The sample taken for sequencing was blood, either unsorted or a sorted T cell fraction (not recorded which). CDR3: CSARERGTEAFF. The DNA of the CDR3 is TGCAGCGCGAGAGAACGGGGGACTGAAGCTTTCTTT.